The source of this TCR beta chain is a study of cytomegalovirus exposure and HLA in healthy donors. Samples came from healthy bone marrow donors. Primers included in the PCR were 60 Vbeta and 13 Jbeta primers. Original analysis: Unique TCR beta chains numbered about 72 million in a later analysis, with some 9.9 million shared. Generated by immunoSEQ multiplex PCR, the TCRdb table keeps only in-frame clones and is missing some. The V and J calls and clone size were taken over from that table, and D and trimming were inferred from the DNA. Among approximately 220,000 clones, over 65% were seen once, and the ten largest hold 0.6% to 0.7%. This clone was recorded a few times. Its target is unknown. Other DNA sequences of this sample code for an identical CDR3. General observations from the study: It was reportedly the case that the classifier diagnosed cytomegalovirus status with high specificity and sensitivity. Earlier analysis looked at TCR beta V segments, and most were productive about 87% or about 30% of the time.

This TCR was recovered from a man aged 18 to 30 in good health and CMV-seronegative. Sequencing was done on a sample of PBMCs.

Here the CDR3 DNA reads TGTGCCAGTAGTATTGGTAGCTCCGGCTCCTACAATGAGCAGTTCTTC. Translation: CASSIGSSGSYNEQFF. The chain is built from TRBV19 and TRBJ2-1, with D unresolved. V gave up 3 bases and J gave up 0 bases, with 12 bases separating them. The V gene's germline CDR1 is LNHDA and CDR2 SQIVND (reference sequence). This CDR3 comprises 16 residues.